One and the same sample provided the 21 T cell receptor beta chains below, sequenced in a study of human T cells and chemical hapten exposure. Using its own MiXCR run on the RACE reads, TCRdb lists one record per CDR3 protein. The sample holds approximately 400,000 distinct CDR3 sequences, more than 4.5% seen once. Time point described: patch test 1, 2 weeks after DPC sensitization. Treatment here: therapeutic diphenylcyclopropenone sensitization with weekly scalp DPC. The material sequenced was whole blood, taken in connection with sensitization to the hapten diphenylcyclopropenone (DPC). The receptor source for this set is a woman aged 45-60 years with alopecia areata. Some clones in this sample may be carry-over from other donors' samples.

This clonotype occurred a few times. The chain uses TRBV3-1 and TRBJ1-1, with D uncertain. V gave up 1 base and J gave up 4 bases, with 7 bases separating them. Germline V CDR1 and CDR2: LGHDT, YNNKEL (reference sequence). This CDR3 is 13 amino acids long. CDR3 nucleotide sequence: TGTGCCAGCAGCCAAGTTCGGGCCACTGAAGCTTTCTTT. Protein sequence: CASSQVRATEAFF.

In its sample, this clonotype was seen many times. This chain joins TRBV7-8 and TRBJ1-2, with D unresolved. Germline V gene lookup returns CDR1 SGHVS and CDR2 FQNEAQ. The CDR3 consists of 13 residues. Trimming took 6 bases from V and 6 from J, leaving 14 bases between them. This CDR3 is CASSGGQLNGYTF. The CDR3 DNA follows: TGTGCCAGCAGTGGCGGCCAGTTGAATGGCTACACCTTC.

This clonotype was counted only a few times. A read error may produce the germline difference seen at one junction end. The genes are TRBV6-1 and TRBJ1-2; perhaps TRBD1 as D (5 bases). The CDR3 has 11 amino acids. The germline V gene has CDR1 MNHNS and CDR2 SASEGT. The CDR3 here is CASSEGVDIIF. In nucleotides, the CDR3 is TGTGCCAGCAGTGAAGGTGTGGACATCATTTTC.

This clonotype was counted at least ten times. V usage is TRBV20-1 and J usage is TRBJ2-4, with D possibly being TRBD1 or TRBD2 (5 bases each). In germline, CDR1 is DFQATT, CDR2 SNEGSKA (reference sequence). CDR3 length: 15 amino acids. V gave up 3 bases and J gave up 6 bases, with 18 bases separating them. DNA for the CDR3: TGCAGTGCTAGGGGGGACGCTGACTATGTAAACATTCAGTACTTC. It is translated as CSARGDADYVNIQYF.

This rearrangement joins TRBV5-6 to TRBJ2-7; D remains ambiguous. This CDR3 region has 13 residues. Germline V gives CDR1 SGHDT, CDR2 YYEEEE. Deletions cut 1 base from V and 7 bases from J, with 12 bases between. CDR3 bases: TGTGCCAGCAGCTTGCGAGAGGCGAGTGAGCAGTACTTC. This translates into CASSLREASEQYF.

This clonotype was observed many times. V and J are TRBV28 and TRBJ1-1; D uncertain. The germline gives CDR1 MDHEN, CDR2 SYDVKM. The CDR3 contains 14 residues. V shed 3 bases and J shed 0 bases, with 8 bases lying between them. The CDR3 protein is CASSFRHVNTEAFF. The CDR3 nucleotides are TGTGCCAGCAGTTTCAGGCACGTGAACACTGAAGCTTTCTTT.

This clonotype was detected only a few times. This chain connects TRBV6-6 to TRBJ1-1; 7 nucleotides align to TRBD1. Germline assignment: CDR1 MNHNY and CDR2 SVGAGI (reference sequence). The CDR3 consists of 14 residues. J lost 8 bases, V lost 6 bases, and 12 bases had no gene match. CDR3 residues: CASRPGTALEEAFF. The CDR3 DNA sequence: TGTGCCAGCAGACCTGGGACAGCGCTTGAGGAAGCTTTCTTT.

The sample holds a few counts of this clonotype. The chain recombines TRBV28 with TRBJ2-1, with D possibly being TRBD2 (5 bases). V dropped 6 bases and J dropped 2 bases, with 14 bases sitting between them. CDR3 length: 15 amino acids. The germline gives CDR1 MDHEN, CDR2 SYDVKM. CDR3 sequence: CASSRGLGTYNEQFF. Written as DNA, the CDR3 is TGTGCCAGCAGCCGTGGACTGGGGACCTACAATGAGCAGTTCTTC.

The chain uses TRBV6-1 and TRBJ1-2; D uncertain. The V gene lost 2 bases and the J gene lost 2 bases, with 9 bases spanning the gap. Per the germline V gene, CDR1 is MNHNS and CDR2 is SASEGT. The CDR3 sequence is 14 residues long. DNA for the CDR3: TGTGCCAGCAGTGAAAGAGTCCGGAACTATGGCTACACCTTC. Encoded protein: CASSERVRNYGYTF.

This clonotype was picked up many times. The chain has TRBV28 and TRBJ2-7; D remains unclear. CDR1 and CDR2 (germline): MDHEN, SYDVKM. Trimming took off 6 bases at V and 3 bases at J, with 9 bases between the two ends. The CDR3 totals 12 residues. The CDR3: CASRPEYYEQYF. CDR3 nucleotide sequence: TGTGCCAGCAGACCGGAGTACTACGAGCAGTACTTC.

Remarks on this clonotype: A much larger clone differs from this one at a single base, so this may be a read error. V and J are TRBV4-3 and TRBJ2-3, with TRBD2 identical over 9 bases. CDR1 and CDR2 from the germline V gene are LGHNA and YSLEER. The CDR3 consists of 19 residues. In DNA, the CDR3 is TGCGCCTGCAGCCAAGTTTCATCGGCGGGAGGGTCCAACACAGATACGCAGTATTTT. It encodes CACSQVSSAGGSNTDTQYF.

The J gene is TRBJ1-5, the V gene TRBV20-1, with TRBD1 matching over 8 bases. Looked up from germline, CDR1 is DFQATT and CDR2 is SNEGSKA (reference sequence). This CDR3 comprises 14 residues. V gave up 1 base and J gave up 6 bases; unmatched junction bases: 5. Written as DNA, the CDR3 is TGCAGTGCTAGAGGGACAGGGTTCCGTCAGCCCCAGCATTTT. This codes for CSARGTGFRQPQHF.

This clonotype was seen ten or more times. The rearrangement uses TRBV27 and TRBJ2-7, with D perhaps being TRBD1 or TRBD2 (7 bases each). The V gene's germline CDR1 is MNHEY and CDR2 SMNVEV (reference sequence). Trimming cost V 0 bases and J 2 bases, with 14 bases left between them. The CDR3 has 16 amino acids. CDR3 nucleotide sequence: TGTGCCAGCAGTTTATCGGGCAGGGGGGGCCCCTACGAGCAGTACTTC. Translated, it gives CASSLSGRGGPYEQYF.

This clonotype showed up many times. The J gene is TRBJ2-1, the V gene TRBV12-3 or TRBV12-4; tentative D call: TRBD2 (6 bases). Between the trimmed V and J ends, which lost 2 bases and 8 bases, there was a span of 13 bases. The CDR3 sequence is 14 residues long. The CDR3 DNA reads as TGTGCCAGCAGTTTAAAGGCGGGGTCGCATGAGCAGTTCTTC. Residues: CASSLKAGSHEQFF.

This clonotype was recorded a few times. The chain uses TRBV5-1 and TRBJ2-5; no clear D gene. The CDR3 sequence is 14 residues long. The germline CDR1 and CDR2 sequences are SGHRS and YFSETQ. V lost 8 bases and J lost 3, with 17 bases in between. As DNA, the CDR3 is TGCGCCAGGTCGGACGGACGGGTGGAAGAGACCCAGTACTTC. Translated, it gives CARSDGRVEETQYF.

This clonotype was observed a handful of times. The chain combines TRBV7-2 with TRBJ2-7; tentatively, D is TRBD1 or TRBD2 (5 bases each). V shed 3 bases and J shed 3 bases, with 18 bases lying between them. Germline V gene lookup returns CDR1 SGHTA and CDR2 FQGNSA. This CDR3 region has 16 residues. Written as DNA, the CDR3 is TGTGCCAGCAGCTTCCTCCCCAGGGACGGAAGCTACGAGCAGTACTTC. This encodes CASSFLPRDGSYEQYF.

This clonotype was found many times. The J gene is TRBJ2-3, the V gene TRBV6-5, with a tentative D call TRBD1 (5 bases). The CDR3 spans 16 residues. V was cut by 3 bases and J by 6 bases, with 19 bases left in between. Germline-derived CDR1 and CDR2 are MNHEY and SVGAGI. DNA for the CDR3: TGTGCCAGCAGTTATTTGGGGCCCTACAAGTCTGATACGCAGTATTTT. Amino acids: CASSYLGPYKSDTQYF.

This clonotype was seen ten or more times. This rearrangement joins TRBV29-1 to TRBJ1-2; possible D gene TRBD1, 5 bases. CDR1 and CDR2 from the germline V gene are SQVTM and ANQGSEA. This CDR3 is built from 13 residues. V shed 8 bases and J shed 2 bases, with 15 bases lying between them. In DNA, the CDR3 is TGCAGCTCCCGGGGCGAGGGGAACTATGGCTACACCTTC. Its protein is CSSRGEGNYGYTF.

This clonotype has ten or more counts. The CDR3, as DNA: TGCGCCAGCAGCTCGGTGGCACATGAAGCTTTCTTT. As protein: CASSSVAHEAFF. The rearrangement joins TRBV5-1 to TRBJ1-1; D ambiguous. Germline assignment: CDR1 SGHRS and CDR2 YFSETQ. This CDR3 has 12 amino acids. V was cut by 3 bases and J by 7 bases, with 10 bases left in between.

This clonotype was seen repeatedly, ten times or more. CDR3 region: CASSYRRQGGSNQPQHF. The CDR3 nucleotides read TGTGCCAGCAGTTACCGCCGACAGGGGGGTAGCAATCAGCCCCAGCATTTT. The chain recombines TRBV12-3 or TRBV12-4 with TRBJ1-5, with 9 bases that match TRBD1. The J segment lost 0 bases and the V segment lost 4 bases, leaving 7 bases of the junction unmatched. CDR3 size: 17 residues.

Many counts were recorded for this clonotype. This chain uses TRBV14 with TRBJ1-2, with D perhaps matching TRBD1 (6 bases). Germline V gene lookup returns CDR1 SGHDN and CDR2 FVKESK. There are 13 residues in the CDR3. V dropped 4 bases and J dropped 8 bases, with 14 bases sitting between them. Here the CDR3 reads CASSRATGRGYTF. CDR3 nucleotides: TGTGCCAGCAGCCGCGCGACAGGACGAGGCTACACCTTC.